This T cell receptor (beta chain) came from a study of shared clonotypes between healthy human individuals. Turning to this clone: The antigen is undetermined.

Whole-study results and caveats: It was only blood that was sampled, and tissue repertoires likely differ.

The V gene lost 2 bases and the J gene lost 1 base, with 12 bases spanning the gap. The CDR3 is 15 residues long. From germline, CDR1 is SGHRS and CDR2 YFSETQ. The assay was immunoSEQ multiplex PCR, and TCRdb's table has in-frame clones only and misses some. This table holds about 1.1 million clones, 70% to 85% found once. All donors were Caucasian adults living in Nashville, Tennessee. This chain connects TRBV5-1 to TRBJ1-1, with D uncertain. The sequenced sample was memory CD4+ T cells from PBMCs. As to subset: CD45RA-negative fraction. The clonotype was recovered from a man between 18 and 29 years old in good health. Some clones in this sample may be carry-over from other donors' samples. The CDR3 DNA reads as TGCGCCAGCAGCTTTTTTTTACACCAGAACACTGAAGCTTTCTTT. This codes for CASSFFLHQNTEAFF.